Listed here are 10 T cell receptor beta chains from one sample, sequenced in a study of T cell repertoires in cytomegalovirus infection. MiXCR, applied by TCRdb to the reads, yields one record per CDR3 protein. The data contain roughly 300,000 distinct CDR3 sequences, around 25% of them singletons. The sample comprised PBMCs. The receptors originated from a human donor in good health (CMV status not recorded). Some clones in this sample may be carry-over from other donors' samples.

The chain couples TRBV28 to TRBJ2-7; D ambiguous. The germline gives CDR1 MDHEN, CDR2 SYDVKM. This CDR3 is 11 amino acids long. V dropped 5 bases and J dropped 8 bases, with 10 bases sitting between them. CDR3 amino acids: CASSPFSQQYF. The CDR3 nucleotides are TGTGCCAGCAGTCCCTTCTCCCAGCAGTACTTC.

The CDR3 here is CASSLGLAGGQEQYF. The CDR3 nucleotides are TGTGCCAGCAGTCTCGGACTAGCGGGAGGGCAAGAGCAGTACTTC. The chain joins TRBV12-3 or TRBV12-4 to TRBJ2-7; 15 positions match TRBD2. Trimming took 5 bases from V and 7 from J; bases not matched to a gene: 6. The CDR3 is 15 residues long.

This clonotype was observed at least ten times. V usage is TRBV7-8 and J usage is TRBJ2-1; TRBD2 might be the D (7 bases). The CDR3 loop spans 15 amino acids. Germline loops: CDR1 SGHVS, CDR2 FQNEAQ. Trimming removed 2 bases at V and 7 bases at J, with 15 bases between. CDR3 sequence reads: CASSLPRERGNEQFF. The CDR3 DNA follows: TGTGCCAGCAGCTTACCGCGGGAGAGGGGGAATGAGCAGTTCTTC.

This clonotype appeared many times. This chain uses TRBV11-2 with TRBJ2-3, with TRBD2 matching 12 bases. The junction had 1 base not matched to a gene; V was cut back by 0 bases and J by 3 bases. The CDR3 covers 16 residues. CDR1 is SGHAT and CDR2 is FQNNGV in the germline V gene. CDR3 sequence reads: CASSLELAGGTDTQYF. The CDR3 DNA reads TGTGCCAGCAGCTTAGAACTAGCGGGAGGAACAGATACGCAGTATTTT.

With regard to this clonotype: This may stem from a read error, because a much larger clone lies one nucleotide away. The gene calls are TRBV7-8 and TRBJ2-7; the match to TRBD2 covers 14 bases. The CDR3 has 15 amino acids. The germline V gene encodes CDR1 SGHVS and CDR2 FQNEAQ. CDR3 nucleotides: TGTGACAGCAGCTCCCAGGGACTAGCGGGAGTAGAGCAGTACTTC. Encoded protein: CDSSSQGLAGVEQYF.

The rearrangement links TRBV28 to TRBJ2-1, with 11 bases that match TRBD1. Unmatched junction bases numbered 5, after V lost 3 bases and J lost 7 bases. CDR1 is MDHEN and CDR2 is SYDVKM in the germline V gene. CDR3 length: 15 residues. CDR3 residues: CASSFGDRGLNEQFF. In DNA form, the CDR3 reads TGTGCCAGCAGTTTTGGGGACAGGGGGTTGAATGAGCAGTTCTTC.

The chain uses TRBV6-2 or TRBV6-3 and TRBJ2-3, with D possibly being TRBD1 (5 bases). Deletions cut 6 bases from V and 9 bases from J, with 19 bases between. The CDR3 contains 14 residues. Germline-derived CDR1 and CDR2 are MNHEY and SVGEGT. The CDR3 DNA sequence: TGTGCCAGCAGGCGGCTAATCAGGGAAGACACGCAGTATTTT. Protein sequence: CASRRLIREDTQYF.

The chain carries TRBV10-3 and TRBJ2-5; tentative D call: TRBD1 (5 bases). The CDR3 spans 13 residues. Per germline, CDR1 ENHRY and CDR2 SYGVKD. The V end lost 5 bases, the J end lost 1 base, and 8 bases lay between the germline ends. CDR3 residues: CAISPDSQETQYF. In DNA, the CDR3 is TGTGCCATCAGTCCTGACAGCCAAGAGACCCAGTACTTC.

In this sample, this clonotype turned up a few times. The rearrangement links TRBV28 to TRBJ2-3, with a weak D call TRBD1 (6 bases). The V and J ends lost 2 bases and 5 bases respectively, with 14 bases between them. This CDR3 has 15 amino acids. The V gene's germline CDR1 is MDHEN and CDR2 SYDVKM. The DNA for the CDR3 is TGTGCCAGCAGTTTAGGGGGCGCGGATGGAGATACGCAGTATTTT. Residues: CASSLGGADGDTQYF.

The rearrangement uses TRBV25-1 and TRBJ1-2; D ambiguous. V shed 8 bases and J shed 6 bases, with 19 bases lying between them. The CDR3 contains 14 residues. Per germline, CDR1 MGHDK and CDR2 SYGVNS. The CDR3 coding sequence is TGTGCCAGCCCCACGACAAGACCGTCAGATGGCTACACCTTC. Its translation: CASPTTRPSDGYTF.